This TCR beta chain was sequenced in a study of control samples from healthy donors and cancer patients. Only in-frame clones appear in the TCRdb table, and some are missing; sequencing was by immunoSEQ multiplex PCR. The sample has about 120,000 clones, around 92% seen once. Germline V lookup: CDR1 KGHDR, CDR2 SFDVKD. This CDR3 has 12 residues. V lost 4 bases and J lost 8, with 11 bases in between. The receptor's source is a woman aged 50 to 65 in good health. V usage is TRBV24-1 and J usage is TRBJ2-7; D is tentatively TRBD1 or TRBD2 (5 bases each). Source material: blood. The CDR3 spells CATSDKRGQQYF. CDR3 DNA sequence: TGTGCCACCAGTGACAAAAGGGGACAGCAGTACTTC.